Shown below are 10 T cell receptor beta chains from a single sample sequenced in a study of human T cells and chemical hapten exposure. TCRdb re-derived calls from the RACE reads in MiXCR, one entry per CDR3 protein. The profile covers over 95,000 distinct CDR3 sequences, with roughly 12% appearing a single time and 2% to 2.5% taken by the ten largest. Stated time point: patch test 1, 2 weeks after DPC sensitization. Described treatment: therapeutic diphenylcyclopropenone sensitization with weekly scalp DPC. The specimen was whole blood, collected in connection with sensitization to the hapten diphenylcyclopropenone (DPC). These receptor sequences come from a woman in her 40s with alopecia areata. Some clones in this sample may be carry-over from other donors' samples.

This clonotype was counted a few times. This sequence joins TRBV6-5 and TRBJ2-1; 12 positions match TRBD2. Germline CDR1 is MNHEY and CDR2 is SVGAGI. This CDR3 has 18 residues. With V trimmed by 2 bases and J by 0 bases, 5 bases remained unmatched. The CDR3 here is CASSYRTSGITSYNEQFF. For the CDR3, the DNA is TGTGCCAGCAGTTACAGGACTAGCGGGATCACCTCCTACAATGAGCAGTTCTTC.

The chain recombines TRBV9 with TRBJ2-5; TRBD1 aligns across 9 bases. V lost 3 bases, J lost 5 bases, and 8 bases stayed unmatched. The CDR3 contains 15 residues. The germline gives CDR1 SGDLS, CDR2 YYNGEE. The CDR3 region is CASSAGQGPRETQYF. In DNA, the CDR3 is TGTGCCAGCAGCGCGGGACAGGGTCCACGGGAGACCCAGTACTTC.

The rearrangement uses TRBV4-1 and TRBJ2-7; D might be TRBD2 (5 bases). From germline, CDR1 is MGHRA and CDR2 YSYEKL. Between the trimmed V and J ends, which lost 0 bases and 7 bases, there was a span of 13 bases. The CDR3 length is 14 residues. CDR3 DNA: TGCGCCAGCAGCCAAGAACAGCGGTCCGGGGAGCAGTACTTC. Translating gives CASSQEQRSGEQYF.

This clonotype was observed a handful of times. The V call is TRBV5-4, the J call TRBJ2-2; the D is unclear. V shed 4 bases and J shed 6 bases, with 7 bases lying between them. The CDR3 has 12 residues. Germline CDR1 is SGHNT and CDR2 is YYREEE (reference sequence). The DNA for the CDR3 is TGTGCCAGCAGCCCCGTGGCCGGGGAGCTGTTTTTT. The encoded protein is CASSPVAGELFF. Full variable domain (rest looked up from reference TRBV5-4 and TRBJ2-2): ETGVTQSPTHLIKTRGQQVTLRCSSQSGHNTVSWYQQALGQGPQFIFQYYREEENGRGNFPPRFSGLQFPNYSSELNVNALELDDSALYLCASSPVAGELFFGEGSRLTVL.

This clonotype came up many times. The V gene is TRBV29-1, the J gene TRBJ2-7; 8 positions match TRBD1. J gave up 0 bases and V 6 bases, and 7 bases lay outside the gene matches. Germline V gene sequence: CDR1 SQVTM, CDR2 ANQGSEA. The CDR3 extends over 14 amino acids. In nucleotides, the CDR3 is TGCAGCGTCGAGGACAGGGCCAACTCCTACGAGCAGTACTTC. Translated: CSVEDRANSYEQYF.

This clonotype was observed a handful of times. The CDR3 loop reads CASWNGLTYEQYF. The CDR3 region has the DNA TGTGCCAGCTGGAACGGGTTAACCTACGAGCAGTACTTC. The chain joins TRBV28 to TRBJ2-7; D not certain. Germline values: CDR1 MDHEN, CDR2 SYDVKM. Trimming shortened V by 8 bases and J by 2 bases, and 13 bases separated the two germline ends. The CDR3 is 13 amino acids.

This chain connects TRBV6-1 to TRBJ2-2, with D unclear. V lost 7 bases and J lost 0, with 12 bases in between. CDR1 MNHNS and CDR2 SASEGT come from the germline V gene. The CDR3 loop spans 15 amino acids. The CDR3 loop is CASILTRPNTGELFF. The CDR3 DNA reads TGTGCCAGCATTCTGACCCGGCCGAACACCGGGGAGCTGTTTTTT.

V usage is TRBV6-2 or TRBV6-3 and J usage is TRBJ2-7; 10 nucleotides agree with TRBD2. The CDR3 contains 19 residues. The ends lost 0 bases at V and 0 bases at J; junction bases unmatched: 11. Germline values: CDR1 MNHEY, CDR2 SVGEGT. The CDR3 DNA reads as TGTGCCAGCAGTTACTCGAGGTCGCTAGCGGGAGTCTACTCCTACGAGCAGTACTTC. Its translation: CASSYSRSLAGVYSYEQYF.

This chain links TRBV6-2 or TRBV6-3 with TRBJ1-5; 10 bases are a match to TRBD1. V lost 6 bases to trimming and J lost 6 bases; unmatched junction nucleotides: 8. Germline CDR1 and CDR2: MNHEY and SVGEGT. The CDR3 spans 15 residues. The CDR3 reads CASRPSTGGGQPQHF. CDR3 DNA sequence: TGTGCCAGCAGGCCCTCGACAGGGGGCGGTCAGCCCCAGCATTTT.

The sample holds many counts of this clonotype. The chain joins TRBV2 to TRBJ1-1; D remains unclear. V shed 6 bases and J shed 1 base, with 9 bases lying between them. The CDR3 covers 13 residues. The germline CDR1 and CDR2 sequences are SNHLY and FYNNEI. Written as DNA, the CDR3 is TGTGCCAGCAGCGCGTTCCCGAACACTGAAGCTTTCTTT. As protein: CASSAFPNTEAFF. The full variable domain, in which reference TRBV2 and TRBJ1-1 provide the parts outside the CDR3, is EPEVTQTPSHQVTQMGQEVILRCVPISNHLYFYWYRQILGQKVEFLVSFYNNEISEKSEIFDDQFSVERPDGSNFTLKIRSTKLEDSAMYFCASSAFPNTEAFFGQGTRLTVV.